The present T cell receptor (beta chain) was sequenced within a study of Graves' ophthalmopathy and Graves' hyperthyroidism. Study-wide results and limits: Most expanded thyroid clonotypes above 0.001 frequency also appeared in blood.

Investigators amplified TCR beta CDR3 regions from RNA transcripts. HTBI primers primed a first-round RT-PCR, and a second-round multiplex PCR followed. TCRdb itself ran the multiplex PCR reads through MiXCR, one entry per CDR3 protein. The sample contains about 550,000 distinct CDR3 sequences, under 45% of which appear only once. About this clonotype: Its target is unknown.

The CDR3 has 11 amino acids. CDR1 SEHNR and CDR2 FQNEAQ come from the germline V gene (reference sequence). V was trimmed by 5 bases and J by 6 bases, leaving 8 bases between them. Exclusion applied to patients with other autoimmune diseases, uncontrolled infections, pregnancy or lactation. The sample was peripheral blood or thyroid tissue (not recorded which). V gene TRBV7-9 combines with J gene TRBJ2-7; D is unresolved. The clonotype originates from an adult man with Graves' hyperthyroidism. This CDR3 is CASSLTAEQYF. CDR3 bases: TGTGCCAGCAGCCTAACAGCCGAGCAGTACTTC.